This TCR beta chain emerged from a study of cytomegalovirus exposure and HLA in healthy donors (dated by TCRdb to 2015 to 2018). Concerning the study at large: According to an earlier analysis of a few hundred of the donors, some 180 million T cells yielded 95 million to 140 million unique TCR beta sequences and 250 to 350 Gb of sequence data. Approximately 310 gigabases of sequencing data and tens of millions of unique TCR sequences were included in an early release covering several hundred HLA-typed donors. The genetic ancestry cluster associated with self-reported Caucasian donors included 81% of the 398 genotyped donors. The study aimed to test whether cataloging public T cell receptors could reveal signatures of past pathogen exposure. Using immunosequencing, the study profiled T cell repertoires from 500 to 800 subjects and related those repertoires to cytomegalovirus serostatus. Along with the approximately 700-subject first cohort, a separate validation cohort of about 110 different subjects was used. To predict cytomegalovirus infection status, the study combined high-throughput TCR immunosequencing, statistical association of individual TCRs with disease status, and machine learning. To study patterns of TCR occurrence, a later analysis re-analyzed previously published TCR beta repertoires from just over 650 donors and added high-resolution HLA genotyping. The later analysis used no new phenotypic data to find candidate immune exposures, relying instead on TCR beta sequences and their occurrence across donors. An earlier analysis of about 620 of the donors applied high-throughput TCR beta sequencing to assess whether each TCR beta V gene segment acted as functional or pseudogenic. Donor age, sex, ethnicity and CMV serostatus were collected together with the repertoire data. A later genetic analysis took genome-wide SNP genotypes for about 65% of the 666 donors and used that subset as a discovery cohort. Every discovery cohort repertoire had been produced on one sequencing platform. Class I and class II HLA loci were covered by the typing at four-digit resolution. The number of typed donors differed by locus: roughly 629-640 for A, B, C, DRB1 and DQB1; approximately 540 for DQA1; approximately 600 for DPA1; and some 450 for DPB1. Because of strong linkage in the cohort, roughly five DR-DQ haplotypes were treated as single units for association and clustering. On average, roughly 240,000 unique TCR beta nucleotide sequences were sequenced per donor among some 430 genotyped donors of the cohort, with 15% to 20% of those sequences being non-productive.

According to the germline V gene, CDR1 reads MNHEY and CDR2 reads SVGAGI. The CDR3 spans 15 residues, from the cysteine through the phenylalanine. Only the CDR3 portion is preserved as DNA: 45 bases, with reading frame beginning at the first base. V and J are truncated by 1 base and 1 base respectively, leaving an intervening sequence of 10 bases. A word on this clone: Its antigen remains unidentified. Within one base of it there is no much larger clone, and no base qualities were kept.

The library was prepared using the immunoSEQ multiplex PCR assay. For the multiplex PCR, a mixture combining 60 forward primers for TCR Vbeta segments and 13 reverse primers for TCR Jbeta segments was used. The CDR3 region of rearranged TCR beta genes was amplified from genomic DNA by a multiplex PCR assay. The Illumina HiSeq System was used to sequence the amplified TCR beta libraries as 87-base-pair reads. Under the source paper's analysis protocol: In a later analysis, tens of millions of unique TCR beta chains were counted across the roughly 670 repertoires, and roughly 10 million of these chains were shared by at least two donors. A nearest-neighbor algorithm error-corrected the raw reads and collapsed the reads into unique sequences, merging closely related sequences to remove PCR and sequencing errors. To assign V, D and J gene segments, CDR3 sequences were aligned to IMGT reference sequences. For a sequence to be retained, a match of at least six nucleotides was required to both a V gene segment and a J gene segment. Rearrangements were called productive when the CDR3 lacked stop codons and stayed in frame with V and J; all others were non-productive. Following IMGT convention, CDR3 was defined as the stretch from the second conserved V-encoded cysteine to the conserved J-encoded phenylalanine. In an earlier analysis of more than 550 of the donors, sequences lacking an unambiguous match to a single V gene segment were excluded. In an earlier analysis of a few hundred of the donors, V segments were called functional above 56.7% productive rearrangements and were called segregating when the between-donor standard deviation exceeded 5%. A statistical classification framework was developed to diagnose cytomegalovirus status using the catalog of TCR beta chain sequences. In a later analysis, V and J genes were assigned by comparing TCR nucleotide sequences against IMGT/GENE-DB human TR gene sequences. In a later analysis, CDR3 sequences and most-parsimonious VDJ recombination scenarios were assigned using the TCRdist pipeline. In a later analysis, each TCR beta chain was defined by its CDR3 amino acid sequence together with its V-gene family, and reads without a unique V-gene family were excluded. As a way to deal with suspected cross-contamination and a sequencing artifact, a later analysis dropped under 600 nucleotide sequences that were highly shared and had low generation probability. For each public chain, a later analysis derived a clonal expansion index from normalized ranks of inferred template counts within each repertoire. A later analysis computed generation probabilities with a VDJ recombination model fitted to out-of-frame rearrangements, and checked the results against IGoR. In a later analysis, TCR-TCR, TCR-HLA and TCR-CMV co-occurrence was scored with hypergeometric tests, and a repertoire-size bias correction was applied to TCR pairs. In a later analysis, false discovery rates were estimated by permuting HLA or CMV assignments 20 times. In a later analysis, co-occurring TCRs were grouped using DBSCAN, and TCRdist sequence similarity was added for clustering within HLA-allele-positive subsets. Repertoires with fewer than 30,000 or more than 120,000 public chains were left out of co-occurrence clustering, as were about 5 repertoires with anomalous nucleotide sharing. Imported from immuneACCESS, the table was reduced by TCRdb to in-frame sequences with V and J called. These copies leave out some clones; in studies compared against another copy, an unresolved V gene accounts for under half, and the cause of the remainder is not known. That table gives V, J and clone size, and the DNA gave D and trimming. The table for this sample lists roughly 100,000 clones; about 70% of them were counted only once. The ten largest clones add up to under 4% of the sample.

The cohort consisted of 670 or so healthy bone marrow donors. All cohort members were sampled while nominally healthy, although unrecorded immune exposures were likely present. The donor was CMV seronegative and belonged to the group of roughly 330 seronegative cohort members. A peripheral blood sample was collected from each donor, and TCR beta sequencing was performed on peripheral blood mononuclear cells. The Qiagen DNeasy Blood Extraction Kit was used to extract genomic DNA from the blood cell samples. General findings and caveats noted by the study authors: The classifier was reported to diagnose cytomegalovirus status with high specificity and sensitivity in both the original and validation cohorts. According to a later analysis, most CMV-associated TCR beta chains appeared to be HLA-restricted, and the HLA associations seemed to be driven largely by CMV exposure. Sequencing depth was assumed to be roughly uniform across donors in the presence/absence analyses, though that assumption may not hold. A cluster of highly shared sequence variants was judged likely to be a technical artifact of the sequencing pipeline. In a later analysis, several top co-occurrence clusters were reported to appear linked to parvovirus B19, influenza, CMV and Epstein-Barr virus. Because counts were too low, roughly 18 rarely observed V segments, including chromosome 9 orphons, were left out of the earlier analysis of some 600 of the donors. When HLA alleles, especially DR and DQ, strongly co-occurred, attributing TCR associations to individual alleles was difficult. A later genetic analysis reported fewer N-insertions in productive TCRs among donors in an Asian-associated ancestry cluster than the approximately 700-donor mean. A further reported finding was that TCR beta sequences accurately predicted the HLA-A and HLA-B alleles for most subjects in the first cohort. A total of 164 TCR beta chains were listed by the study as associated with cytomegalovirus. Linkage disequilibrium might explain the correlated functional status among segregating V segments, but an unknown experimental factor could not be ruled out. Broadly in line with IMGT annotations, most TCR beta V segments showed up in productive rearrangements about 90% or about 30% of the time in an earlier analysis of some 590 of the donors. The 87-base-pair reads could not distinguish some IMGT-functional V segments, including TRBV6-2 and TRBV6-3, so those segments were excluded. In a later analysis, HLA-associated TCR beta chains showed more clonal expansion and lower generation probabilities than non-associated chains that were equally common. A later analysis associated 16,951 TCR beta sequences with specific HLA alleles at a false discovery rate of 0.05. HLA typing was unavailable for some donors at each locus, so association tests used only the typed subset. This cohort had only TCR beta chains sequenced, and the lack of alpha or paired-chain data limited which features could be detected. The authors suggested that the approach could potentially be generalized to other disease states and immunological phenotypes. A few of the identified cytomegalovirus-associated TCR beta chains were confirmed in vitro to be specific for cytomegalovirus antigens. An association between a missense DCLRE1C variant and V-gene and J-gene trimming of TCR beta chains was found in a later genetic analysis and replicated in an independent cohort. Immune exposure information for the cohort was limited to CMV serostatus. According to a later analysis, TCR association rates differed among HLA loci, with DRB1 alleles showing the most associated TCRs and HLA-C alleles showing the fewest. Across donors, most TCR sequences were observed very rarely, whereas some public TCRs were present in many individuals.

The chain joins TRBV6-5 to TRBJ1-1; the D gene cannot be resolved reliably. Sequencing was performed on PBMCs. The TCR sequence derives from a man aged 25 to 40 in good health and CMV-seronegative. CDR3 sequence: CASSYFRVKNTEAFF. At the DNA level, the sequence is TGTGCCAGCAGTTACTTCCGGGTGAAGAACACTGAAGCTTTCTTT.